Detailed here is one T cell receptor beta chain. Sequencing used immunoSEQ multiplex PCR; TCRdb keeps in-frame clones, though not all of them. In the table there are just over 80,000 clones, more than 70% of which are singletons. These data belong to a study of OX40 agonist ivuxolimab in advanced cancers. The CDR3 is made up of 12 amino acids. V was shortened by 3 bases and J by 4 bases, with 6 bases between the two germline ends. This clonotype was obtained from an adult with an advanced solid tumor such as melanoma, head and neck, liver or kidney cancer. The sample here was CD4+ or CD8+ T cells sorted from blood, taken in a trial of the OX40 agonist ivuxolimab. The chain carries TRBV23-1 and TRBJ1-2; no definite D call. TRBV23-1 is labeled an ORF, and its function is uncertain. CDR3: CASSHAGYGYTF. The CDR3 DNA follows: TGCGCCAGCAGTCACGCAGGCTATGGCTACACCTTC.